This TCR beta chain was identified in a study of blood T cell repertoires in COVID-19. Looking at the study overall: From the United States, Italy and Spain came samples of acute and convalescent COVID-19. The cDNA or gDNA used as material had been derived from T cells, B-cell-depleted T cells, or PBMCs.

Clones were sequenced by immunoSEQ multiplex PCR, and TCRdb holds only the in-frame ones, with some missing. The profile shows about 140,000 clones, about 90% of them singletons. V was cut by 5 bases and J by 8 bases, with 24 bases left in between. The CDR3 is 16 residues long. Germline V CDR1 and CDR2: MDHEN, SYDVKM. This receptor was identified in a woman aged 55 to 70 with acute or convalescent COVID-19. Material: peripheral blood. This chain connects TRBV28 to TRBJ1-2, with D perhaps matching TRBD1 (5 bases). This chain's CDR3 is CASSDNRQSKVRGYTF. The CDR3 DNA follows: TGTGCCAGCAGTGACAATCGACAGTCCAAGGTGCGGGGCTACACCTTC.